This T cell receptor beta chain comes out of a study of blood T cells in healthy people across ages. Study as a whole: Template switching caught about one barcoded beta molecule for each two T cells. Regarding the study as a whole: It was the long-lived donors that had more naive CD4+ cells and higher diversity than aged donors.

This clonotype came up once. Its antigen is as yet unknown. Primers used in a second PCR of roughly 6 to 12 cycles were a sample-barcoded 5' primer and a J-beta primer mix. A template-switch adaptor with 12 random nucleotides tagged each cDNA molecule. TCRdb ran MiXCR on the 5' RACE reads and lists one entry per CDR3 protein. The sample lists hundreds of thousands of distinct CDR3 sequences; roughly 50% were seen once. The CDR3 has 14 residues. From germline, CDR1 is SGHTA and CDR2 FQGTGA. V was trimmed by 5 bases and J by 8 bases, leaving 18 bases between them. Material: blood. This chain connects TRBV7-3 to TRBJ1-2; perhaps TRBD1 as D (6 bases). The sequence was collected from a woman in her sixties or seventies in good health. The CDR3 DNA sequence: TGTGCCAGCAGCGCATCCCCTAGAGGGGGAGGCTACACCTTC. Translating it yields CASSASPRGGGYTF.